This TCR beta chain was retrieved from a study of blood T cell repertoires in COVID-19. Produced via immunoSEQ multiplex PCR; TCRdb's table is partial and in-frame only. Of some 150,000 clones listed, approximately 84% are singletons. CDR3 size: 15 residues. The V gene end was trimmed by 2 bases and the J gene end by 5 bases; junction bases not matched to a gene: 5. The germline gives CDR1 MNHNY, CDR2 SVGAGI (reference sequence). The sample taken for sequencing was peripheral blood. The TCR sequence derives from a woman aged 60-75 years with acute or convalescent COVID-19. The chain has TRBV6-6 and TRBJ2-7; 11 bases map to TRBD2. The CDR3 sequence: CASSYLAGGRDEQYF. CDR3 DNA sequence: TGTGCCAGCAGTTACCTAGCGGGAGGTAGGGACGAGCAGTACTTC.